This T cell receptor (beta chain) was sequenced during a study of early T cells in non-severe SARS-CoV-2 infection. V lost 1 base and J 10 bases, leaving 11 bases between the germline ends. This CDR3 has 13 residues. Looked up from germline, CDR1 is MGHRA and CDR2 is YSYEKL. Unique molecular identifiers were affixed to single, distinct cDNA molecules. One entry per CDR3 protein results from TCRdb running MiXCR on the 5' RACE reads. The repertoire holds 40,000 to 55,000 distinct CDR3 sequences, with around 10% as singletons. The table lists this clonotype with a few counts. The gene calls are TRBV4-1 and TRBJ2-1; no clear D gene. This sequence was found in an adult who was a healthcare worker with PCR-confirmed SARS-CoV-2 infection or an uninfected control (not recorded which). The material sequenced was whole blood. The CDR3 bases are TGCGCCAGCAGCCAAGGCGTAGTCATGGAGCAGTTCTTC. Translation: CASSQGVVMEQFF.